This T cell receptor beta chain was obtained from a study of T cells in localized non-small cell lung cancer. General observations from the study: Adjacent lung was found to contain a median roughly 58 of the top 100 tumor clones. The study sequenced only one region of the tumor. As a result, intratumor heterogeneity could not be excluded and remains possible. Greater blood T cell density accompanied longer overall survival.

The adjacent lung that was sampled lay at least 2 cm from the tumor margin and showed no atypia. The germline V gene encodes CDR1 KGHSH and CDR2 LQKENI. Trimming removed 4 bases at V and 5 bases at J, with 17 bases between. There are 16 residues in the CDR3. Concerning this clone: Antigen specificity is unknown.

Clones were read by immunoSEQ multiplex PCR, and TCRdb kept only the in-frame ones, dropping some. The sample includes under 1,400 clones, 23% of them seen just once. This TCR was sampled from a male donor aged 60 or over with stage I lung adenocarcinoma. This chain uses TRBV18 with TRBJ2-2, with D maybe TRBD1 (5 bases). The sample was normal lung tissue next to the tumor, taken before any cancer treatment. This CDR3 reads CASSLPSRAVTGELFF. Written as DNA, the CDR3 is TGTGCCAGCTCACTACCAAGCAGGGCCGTGACCGGGGAGCTGTTTTTT.